This is a list of T cell receptor beta chains from one sample in a study of beta chain features in type 1 diabetes. The data were produced by immunoSEQ multiplex PCR, yet TCRdb's version contains in-frame clones alone and is incomplete. The sample holds about 350,000 clones, 15% to 20% seen once. Sequencing was done on a sample of naive CD4+ T cells from blood. These receptors all come from a woman between 18 and 29 years old in good health. The CDR3 runs from the conserved cysteine through the conserved F or W. A D gene is named only where the DNA matches it firmly. Not all rows give a size; the values are once, few, many and, for expanded clones, a class.

>TRBJ1-1|16|few|TRBV30|-
TGTGCCTGGAGTGTCGGGGTTTTTCCCGAACGGACTGAAGCTTTCTTT
CAWSVGVFPERTEAFF
>TRBJ2-1|15|-|TRBV5-4|-
TGTGCCAGCAGCCCCGACAGCGCCTCGTACAATGAGCAGTTCTTC
CASSPDSASYNEQFF
>TRBJ2-2|16|few|TRBV4-1|TRBD2
TGCGCCAGCAGCCAAGAACTAGCGGGACGGACCGGGGAGCTGTTTTTT
CASSQELAGRTGELFF
>TRBJ2-7|14|few|TRBV5-6|TRBD1
TGTGCCAGCAGGCTAGGGGGCGCGTCATACGAGCAGTACTTC
CASRLGGASYEQYF
>TRBJ2-1|13|few|TRBV5-1|-
TGCGCCAGCAGCCCGGGACTTTACAATGAGCAGTTCTTC
CASSPGLYNEQFF
>TRBJ1-2|15|-|TRBV5-4|TRBD1
TGTGCCAGCAGCTCGAGGACAGGCTTTAACTATGGCTACACCTTC
CASSSRTGFNYGYTF
>TRBJ2-7|16|-|TRBV6-5|TRBD1
TGTGCCAGCAGTTACTCAGGGGGCCTGAGCTCCTACGAGCAGTACTTC
CASSYSGGLSSYEQYF
>TRBJ2-7|15|few|TRBV30|TRBD1
TGTGCCTGGAGTTCCGGGACAGGGTCCTCCTACGAGCAGTACTTC
CAWSSGTGSSYEQYF
>TRBJ2-1|15|-|TRBV7-2|TRBD2
TGTGCCAGCAGCTTAGGGGCCCAGTGGGGGGGTGAGCAGTTCTTC
CASSLGAQWGGEQFF
>TRBJ2-5|15|few|TRBV2|-
TGTGCCAGCAGTGAAGGGGTGGGAGGACAAGAGACCCAGTACTTC
CASSEGVGGQETQYF
>TRBJ2-3|17|-|TRBV4-2|TRBD2
TGTGCCAGCAGCCAAGGCACCGGGACTAGTTCAGCAGATACGCAGTATTTT
CASSQGTGTSSADTQYF
>TRBJ2-3|17|few|TRBV5-1|TRBD2
TGCGCCAGCAGCTTGGTATCTAGCGGGGCCAGCACAGATACGCAGTATTTT
CASSLVSSGASTDTQYF
>TRBJ2-7|13|-|TRBV6-5|-
TGTGCCAGCAAGGGGGGGGGCCCCTTAGAGCAGTACTTC
CASKGGGPLEQYF
>TRBJ1-5|14|few|TRBV5-6|TRBD1
TGTGCCAGCAGCTCTAGACAGGGCTGGCAGCCCCAGCATTTT
CASSSRQGWQPQHF
>TRBJ1-1|15|-|TRBV10-3|-
TGTGCCATCAGTGTTCCGACAGGCAAGAACACTGAAGCTTTCTTT
CAISVPTGKNTEAFF
>TRBJ2-7|13|-|TRBV30|-
TGTGCCCAAGGGGTGGGAGGCTCCTACGAGCAGTACTTC
CAQGVGGSYEQYF
>TRBJ1-1|17|-|TRBV5-4|TRBD1
TGTGCCAGCAGCTTGGGCGGCAGGGGGCCGGAGAACACTGAAGCTTTCTTT
CASSLGGRGPENTEAFF
>TRBJ2-1|16|-|TRBV5-1|-
TGCGCCAGCAGCATCCTATCAAGCGGAGCCTTTAATGAGCAGTTCTTC
CASSILSSGAFNEQFF
>TRBJ2-4|15|few|TRBV6-5|-
TGTGCCAGCAGCATTTCTAGCGTCGTGGGAAACATTCAGTACTTC
CASSISSVVGNIQYF
>TRBJ2-7|11|few|TRBV29-1|-
TGCAGCGTTGGAGGAAGTTCCGAGCAGTACTTC
CSVGGSSEQYF
>TRBJ1-1|14|few|TRBV7-9|-
TGTGCCAGCAGCACCGACAGTACGAACACTGAAGCTTTCTTT
CASSTDSTNTEAFF
>TRBJ1-5|14|-|TRBV9|-
TGTGCCAGCAGCGCCCAGGGTAGCAATCAGCCCCAGCATTTT
CASSAQGSNQPQHF
>TRBJ2-2|14|-|TRBV7-9|-
TGTGCCAGCCGCGGGACGGCGAACACCGGGGAGCTGTTTTTT
CASRGTANTGELFF
>TRBJ2-1|14|-|TRBV30|-
TGTGCCTGGAGTCGACTAATACGCTACAATGAGCAGTTCTTC
CAWSRLIRYNEQFF
>TRBJ2-1|14|once|TRBV28|-
TGTGCCAGCAGTCTGGGCCCGTATGGCAATGAGCAGTTCTTC
CASSLGPYGNEQFF
>TRBJ2-3|14|-|TRBV25-1|-
TGTGCCAGCAGTGCCGATTTAGGACAAAATACGCAGTATTTT
CASSADLGQNTQYF
>TRBJ2-3|12|few|TRBV5-1|-
TGCGCCAGCAGCGGAGGGACAGATACGCAGTATTTT
CASSGGTDTQYF
>TRBJ2-3|12|-|TRBV7-2|TRBD2
TGTGCCAGCGCCCCGACTAGCACTACGCAGTATTTT
CASAPTSTTQYF
>TRBJ2-1|13|few|TRBV2|TRBD2
TGTGCCAGCAGTGATCGCGGGAGGGATAGCAAGTTCTTC
CASSDRGRDSKFF
>TRBJ2-1|14|-|TRBV7-7|TRBD2
TGTGCTAGCAGCCCGACTAGCGGGTACAATGAGCAGTTCTTC
CASSPTSGYNEQFF
>TRBJ2-7|17|-|TRBV7-8|TRBD2
TGTGCCAGCAGCTCGATGCTAAGACTAGCGGGAGACTACGAGCAGTACTTC
CASSSMLRLAGDYEQYF
>TRBJ2-6|14|-|TRBV18|-
TGTGCCAGCTCGCAGGGCTCTGGGGCCAACGTCCTGACTTTC
CASSQGSGANVLTF
>TRBJ2-3|14|few|TRBV11-2|TRBD2
TGTGCCAGCAGCTCGTCCGCGGGGGTAGATACGCAGTATTTT
CASSSSAGVDTQYF
>TRBJ2-1|15|-|TRBV11-2|TRBD2
TGTGCCAGCAGCTTAGTGCCGGGGGGAGTGAATGAGCAGTTCTTC
CASSLVPGGVNEQFF
>TRBJ2-3|16|few|TRBV29-1|TRBD2
TGCAGCGTTGTGACTAGCGGAGGCGGCCGGCTAGATACGCAGTATTTT
CSVVTSGGGRLDTQYF
>TRBJ1-1|13|few|TRBV30|TRBD1
TGTGCCTGGACCCGGACAGGAGACACTGAAGCTTTCTTT
CAWTRTGDTEAFF
>TRBJ2-6|15|few|TRBV9|-
TGTGCCAGCAGCGGGAGGCCCTTTGGGGCCAACGTCCTGACTTTC
CASSGRPFGANVLTF
>TRBJ2-7|15|-|TRBV2|-
TGTGCCAGCACAAGTCCCCAGGGCGGCCACTACGAGCAGTACTTC
CASTSPQGGHYEQYF
>TRBJ2-6|14|few|TRBV9|-
TGTGCCAGCAGCCCCTTAGCTGGGGCCAACGTCCTGACTTTC
CASSPLAGANVLTF
>TRBJ2-1|22|once|TRBV14|TRBD2
TGTGCCAGCAGCCAAGAGGCTGTAGCGGGAGGGCCTTATCTAGCGGCCTACAATGAGCAGTTCTTC
CASSQEAVAGGPYLAAYNEQFF
>TRBJ2-1|14|few|TRBV5-1|-
TGCGCCAGCAGCTTGGTAACAACCGGGAATGAGCAGTTCTTC
CASSLVTTGNEQFF
>TRBJ2-1|15|-|TRBV28|-
TGTGCCAGCAGTCCCACATTGGGGGCGCTGCATGAGCAGTTCTTC
CASSPTLGALHEQFF
>TRBJ2-2|13|-|TRBV30|TRBD2
TGTGCCTGGGCTAGCGGTTACACCGGGGAGCTGTTTTTT
CAWASGYTGELFF
>TRBJ2-3|18|few|TRBV7-9|TRBD2
TGTGCCAGCAGCACGGGGACTAGCGGATACCCTAGCACAGATACGCAGTATTTT
CASSTGTSGYPSTDTQYF
>TRBJ2-7|13|-|TRBV5-6|-
TGTGCCAGCAGCCGGAGGGGATTATACGAGCAGTACTTC
CASSRRGLYEQYF
>TRBJ2-7|14|once|TRBV2|TRBD1
TGTGCCAGCAGTTCGGACAGGACCTCCTACGAGCAGTACTTC
CASSSDRTSYEQYF
>TRBJ1-2|14|few|TRBV9|TRBD1
TGTGCCAGCAGCGTAGGGGACAGGGTGCCTGGCTACACCTTC
CASSVGDRVPGYTF
>TRBJ2-3|14|few|TRBV5-1|-
TGCGCCAGCAGCTTGGCCCGGGGAACAGATACGCAGTATTTT
CASSLARGTDTQYF
>TRBJ2-1|13|few|TRBV7-2|-
TGTGCCAGCAGCTTGGCTTCGGCTGGGAGCCAGTTCTTC
CASSLASAGSQFF